These 5 T cell receptor beta chains originate from one sample sequenced in a study of T cell responses to AZD1222 COVID-19 vaccine. Using immunoSEQ multiplex PCR, the repertoire was profiled, and TCRdb retains in-frame clones only, with some absent. The table includes fewer than 70,000 clones, about 80% detected once. The sequences come from peripheral blood, collected 28 days after the second AZD1222 dose. The receptors shown here come from an adult who received the AZD1222 COVID-19 vaccine.

This chain links TRBV5-1 with TRBJ2-5, with TRBD2 matching 9 bases. Trimming took 0 bases from V and 1 from J; bases not matched to a gene: 4. The CDR3 runs 16 residues. The germline V gene encodes CDR1 SGHRS and CDR2 YFSETQ. The CDR3 reads CASSLGASGAQETQYF. The CDR3 region has the DNA TGCGCCAGCAGCTTGGGGGCTAGCGGGGCCCAAGAGACCCAGTACTTC.

The V and J genes are TRBV3-1 (or the pseudogene TRBV3-2) and TRBJ2-5, with 8 bases fitting TRBD2. Germline V CDR1 and CDR2: LGHDT, YNNKEL (reference sequence). V was pared by 1 base and J by 1 base, with 2 bases of the junction left unmatched. The CDR3 has 15 residues. The CDR3 region is CASSQGAGVQETQYF. CDR3 nucleotide sequence: TGTGCCAGCAGCCAAGGAGCGGGGGTCCAAGAGACCCAGTACTTC.

This clone occurred once. V is TRBV28 and J is TRBJ1-2; 8 bases agree with TRBD1. This CDR3 has 20 residues. Per germline, CDR1 MDHEN and CDR2 SYDVKM. V was pared by 5 bases and J by 4 bases, with 24 bases of the junction left unmatched. CDR3 DNA sequence: TGTGCCAGCAGTGGACCGGACAGGGAAGGAAGATCTTCTCTGTTCTATGGCTACACCTTC. Translated: CASSGPDREGRSSLFYGYTF.

The chain carries TRBV6-6 and TRBJ1-3, with D possibly matching TRBD1 (6 bases). The germline V gene encodes CDR1 MNHNY and CDR2 SVGAGI (reference sequence). Trimming removed 2 bases at V and 1 base at J, with 12 bases between. This CDR3 comprises 16 residues. CDR3 nucleotide sequence: TGTGCCAGCAGTTACCCCCAGGGGAATTCTGGAAACACCATATATTTT. This codes for CASSYPQGNSGNTIYF.

This clone has more than one count but fewer than ten. An end of the junction does not agree with germline; a read error may underlie this. The chain couples TRBV7-9 to TRBJ2-4; the match to TRBD1 covers 7 bases. This CDR3 is 14 amino acids long. CDR1 and CDR2 (germline): SEHNR, FQNEAQ (reference sequence). In DNA form, the CDR3 reads TGTGCCAGCAGCCCCGGGACAGCCGAAAACATTCAGTACTTC. Its protein product is CASSPGTAENIQYF.